Each of the 14 T cell receptor beta chains below was sequenced from the same sample in a study of cytomegalovirus exposure and HLA in healthy donors. In the PCR, 60 Vbeta and 13 Jbeta primers were used. TCRdb keeps only in-frame clones here, not all; method: immunoSEQ multiplex PCR. The repertoire includes over 150,000 clones, approximately 80% of them detected once, and around 3.1% sits in the top ten. The sequenced material came from PBMCs. The receptors shown here come from a woman aged 45-59 years in good health and CMV-seropositive.

This clone showed up just once. The rearrangement links TRBV18 to TRBJ2-6; D is undetermined. CDR3 length: 17 amino acids. Germline values: CDR1 KGHSH, CDR2 LQKENI. The V end lost 0 bases, the J end lost 0 bases, and 9 bases lay between the germline ends. CDR3 loop: CASSPPFGNSGANVLTF. DNA of the CDR3: TGTGCCAGCTCACCACCGTTTGGCAACTCTGGGGCCAACGTCCTGACTTTC. Full variable domain (rest looked up from reference TRBV18 and TRBJ2-6): NAGVMQNPRHLVRRRGQEARLRCSPMKGHSHVYWYRQLPEEGLKFMVYLQKENIIDESGMPKERFSAEFPKEGPSILRIQQVVRGDSAAYFCASSPPFGNSGANVLTFGAGSRLTVL.

This clone was counted once. V usage is TRBV11-3 and J usage is TRBJ1-1; D remains ambiguous. This CDR3 has 13 amino acids. Germline CDR1 and CDR2: SGHNT and YENEEA. Trimming pared 3 bases from V and 1 base from J, leaving 6 bases between. CDR3 sequence: CASSFSQNTEAFF. CDR3 sequence (DNA): TGTGCCAGCAGCTTCTCACAGAACACTGAAGCTTTCTTT. Complete variable domain (other parts from reference TRBV11-3 and TRBJ1-1): EAGVVQSPRYKIIEKKQPVAFWCNPISGHNTLYWYLQNLGQGPELLIRYENEEAVDDSQLPKDRFSAERLKGVDSTLKIQPAELGDSAVYLCASSFSQNTEAFFGQGTRLTVV.

This chain joins TRBV18 and TRBJ1-1; 7 bases align to TRBD1. Germline V gene data show CDR1 as KGHSH and CDR2 as LQKENI. The CDR3 covers 15 residues. V lost 5 bases and J lost 6; bases outside the gene matches: 12. CDR3 region: CASSYTFRDSPEAFF. The CDR3 DNA is TGTGCCAGCTCATACACGTTCCGGGACAGCCCTGAAGCTTTCTTT.

This clone was seen a handful of times. The rearrangement uses TRBV7-2 and TRBJ2-3; 11 bases line up with TRBD2. CDR1 SGHTA and CDR2 FQGNSA come from the germline V gene. This CDR3 has 18 residues. V trimming: 5 bases; J trimming: 3 bases; junction bases outside the gene matches: 13. The CDR3 bases are TGTGCCAGCAGCATTACTAGCGGGGGAACCGTGGGGACAGATACGCAGTATTTT. This codes for CASSITSGGTVGTDTQYF.

In its sample, this clone was seen once. The chain joins TRBV9 to TRBJ2-5; maybe TRBD2 (6 bases). From germline, CDR1 is SGDLS and CDR2 YYNGEE. V dropped 7 bases and J dropped 5 bases, with 15 bases sitting between them. The CDR3 is made up of 13 amino acids. CDR3 amino acids: CASGMAGSETQYF. The DNA for the CDR3 is TGTGCCAGCGGTATGGCGGGATCTGAGACCCAGTACTTC.

The chain recombines TRBV4-3 with TRBJ2-3, with 13 bases that match TRBD2. Germline V CDR1 and CDR2: LGHNA, YSLEER. The CDR3 is 16 amino acids. V lost 4 bases to trimming and J lost 7 bases; unmatched junction nucleotides: 8. The CDR3, as DNA: TGCGCCAGCAGCCGACTAGCGGGGGGAAATCTACATACGCAGTATTTT. It yields the protein CASSRLAGGNLHTQYF.

V gene TRBV2 combines with J gene TRBJ2-7, with TRBD2 as a possible D gene (5 bases). CDR3 length: 12 amino acids. Germline V gene data show CDR1 as SNHLY and CDR2 as FYNNEI. V lost 8 bases, J lost 7 bases, and 15 bases lay in between. CDR3: CASLTPGSEQYF. CDR3 in DNA: TGTGCCAGCCTTACCCCGGGAAGTGAGCAGTACTTC.

The chain joins TRBV30 to TRBJ1-1; D gene ambiguous. This CDR3 comprises 14 residues. Deletions cut 3 bases from V and 6 bases from J, with 17 bases between. Germline CDR1 and CDR2: GTSNPN and SVGIG (reference sequence). The CDR3 is CAWSETPRVAEAFF. Here the CDR3 DNA reads TGTGCCTGGAGCGAAACTCCCCGGGTGGCTGAAGCTTTCTTT. The whole variable domain, remainder taken from reference TRBV30 and TRBJ1-1, is SQTIHQWPATLVQPVGSPLSLECTVEGTSNPNLYWYRQAAGRGLQLLFYSVGIGQISSEVPQNLSASRPQDRQFILSSKKLLLSDSGFYLCAWSETPRVAEAFFGQGTRLTVV.

This rearrangement joins TRBV5-1 to TRBJ2-3; possibly TRBD2 for D (5 bases). With 5 bases removed from V and 1 base from J, the gap between germline ends came to 11 bases. The CDR3 covers 14 residues. CDR1 and CDR2 (germline): SGHRS, YFSETQ. The CDR3: CASSRTLGTDTQYF. DNA of the CDR3: TGCGCCAGCAGTAGGACTCTTGGCACAGATACGCAGTATTTT.

Of note for this clone: Other DNA sequences from this sample encode an identical CDR3 as well. The V gene is TRBV5-1, the J gene TRBJ1-4; no clear D. Germline V CDR1 and CDR2: SGHRS, YFSETQ. The CDR3 spans 14 residues. V gave up 4 bases and J gave up 2 bases, with 9 bases separating them. In DNA form, the CDR3 reads TGCGCCAGCAGCCTGGACGGTACTAATGAAAAACTGTTTTTT. It codes for CASSLDGTNEKLFF.

Only a few counts were recorded for this clone. V gene TRBV4-3 combines with J gene TRBJ1-4, with D hard to call. Trimming removed 4 bases at V and 4 bases at J, with 13 bases between. This CDR3 has 15 residues. Per the germline V gene, CDR1 is LGHNA and CDR2 is YSLEER. The DNA of the CDR3 is TGCGCCAGCAGCCGGGAGGCCTTTGGTAATGAAAAACTGTTTTTT. It is translated as CASSREAFGNEKLFF.

This rearrangement joins TRBV30 to TRBJ1-4; 9 bases line up with TRBD1. V lost 5 bases, J lost 5 bases, and 6 bases stayed unmatched. Germline V CDR1 and CDR2: GTSNPN, SVGIG (reference sequence). CDR3 size: 14 residues. The CDR3, as DNA: TGTGCCTGGGAGCCCGGGACAGGGAATGAAAAACTGTTTTTT. Its translation: CAWEPGTGNEKLFF.

This clone was detected only once. An end of the junction differs from the germline gene, which may be a read error. V and J are TRBV30 and TRBJ2-4, with D possibly matching TRBD2 (6 bases). Germline V gene data show CDR1 as GTSNPN and CDR2 as SVGIG (reference sequence). The length of the CDR3 is 14 residues. The CDR3 is CALQMIGGRNSQYF. Written as DNA, the CDR3 is TGTGCCCTACAGATGATCGGGGGTAGAAACAGTCAGTACTTC.

This rearrangement joins TRBV5-4 to TRBJ2-7; D is possibly TRBD1 (6 bases). The CDR3 loop spans 12 amino acids. V shed 1 base and J shed 4 bases, with 6 bases lying between them. CDR1 and CDR2 (germline): SGHNT, YYREEE (reference sequence). The CDR3 loop is CASSLTGYEQYF. CDR3 bases: TGTGCCAGCAGCTTGACAGGGTACGAGCAGTACTTC.